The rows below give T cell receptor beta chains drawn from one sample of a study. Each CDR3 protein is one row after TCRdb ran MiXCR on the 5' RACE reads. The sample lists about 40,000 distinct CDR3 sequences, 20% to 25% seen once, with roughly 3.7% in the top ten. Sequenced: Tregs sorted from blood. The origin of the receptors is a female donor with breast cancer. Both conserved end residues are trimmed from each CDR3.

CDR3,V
ASSPRTGSYNEQF,TRBV9
ASSQFGTFNTGELF,TRBV4-1
ASSLGSSYNEQF,TRBV5-1
ASSPQAHLGNQPQH,TRBV6-1
ASSQSGPRDEQY,TRBV4-2
ASSLAGTGRDTQY,TRBV5-1
ASSGASEYEQY,TRBV10-2
SASLGVGQPQH,TRBV20-1
ASSSLRDRNSYEQY,TRBV5-1
ASSQKLLGTENSPLH,TRBV4-1
ATSREGKVYEQY,TRBV15
GSPAGGGPPDTQY,TRBV20-1
ASSHRSIGAETRY,TRBV4-1
ASSFRDRVGGYT,TRBV7-9
ASSFKLTGELF,TRBV11-2
ASSLKSVNSPLH,TRBV7-9
ASSEPRWELGNSPLH,TRBV27
ASPGRETYNSPLH,TRBV7-4
ASSQGRDQPQH,TRBV3-1
ASSYPTRLDINEQF,TRBV6-6
ASSLSHNERF,TRBV7-9
ASSIPRVLFSYEQY,TRBV21-1
ASSAPSGNTDTQY,TRBV7-8
ASSGTGRMNTEAF,TRBV5-1
SARANSYNSPLH,TRBV20-1
ASSGGLVGEQF,TRBV5-6
ASTGQPSSGELF,TRBV10-3
ASNGLAEEKPPSTDTQY,TRBV5-1
ASSGGESSYGYT,TRBV5-1
ASSQLPDLETQY,TRBV4-1
ASRDRGDEQF,TRBV6-6
ASSTGPNTEAF,TRBV6-5
ASSFRVVAGQY,TRBV28
ASSLSLGGGNNSPLH,TRBV12-3/TRBV12-4
ASSPPYGRKFNEQF,TRBV27
ASSQDSGGAVNEQF,TRBV4-2